This is a list of T cell receptor beta chains from one sample in a study of shared clonotypes between healthy human individuals. Method: immunoSEQ multiplex PCR; TCRdb's copy keeps in-frame clones and lacks some. The data hold approximately 1,500,000 clones, with roughly 95% observed a single time. Specimen: naive CD4+ T cells sorted from blood. The receptors originated from a young man in good health. Both conserved end residues are trimmed from each CDR3. Fields, in order: V gene, CDR3 protein.

V gene: TRBV2; CDR3 protein: ASSEVARGDEQF
V gene: TRBV6-1; CDR3 protein: ASSEALGMNTEAF
V gene: TRBV18; CDR3 protein: ASSPGQGISHEQF
V gene: TRBV7-3; CDR3 protein: ASRLAGAYEQY
V gene: TRBV6-1; CDR3 protein: ASRLGGRASGELF
V gene: TRBV19; CDR3 protein: ASSPTTVSQPQH
V gene: TRBV7-2; CDR3 protein: ASSSRTGSETQY
V gene: TRBV6-1; CDR3 protein: ASSVQGNEKLF
V gene: TRBV7-2; CDR3 protein: ASSTRDQTEAF
V gene: TRBV11-2; CDR3 protein: ASSFLDQSTDTQY
V gene: TRBV28; CDR3 protein: ASNPYRTGTGTYEQY
V gene: TRBV18; CDR3 protein: ASSPRRTGTNEQF
V gene: TRBV18; CDR3 protein: ASSPVDREVEQY
V gene: TRBV7-8; CDR3 protein: ASSLVGGSKNIQY
V gene: TRBV25-1; CDR3 protein: ASSEWDREAF
V gene: TRBV5-1; CDR3 protein: ASSLGTANEQF
V gene: TRBV11-2; CDR3 protein: ASSSTGVGTGELF
V gene: TRBV5-4; CDR3 protein: ASSPGEQGAGGELF
V gene: TRBV5-4; CDR3 protein: ASSFGGGQVGNTIY
V gene: TRBV11-3; CDR3 protein: ASSPYRGNTEAF
V gene: TRBV5-5; CDR3 protein: ASSSAGYNEQF
V gene: TRBV5-1; CDR3 protein: ASRGQGASDEQF
V gene: TRBV6-5; CDR3 protein: ASSYSRFSNTGELF
V gene: TRBV6-1; CDR3 protein: ASRTGLQPQH
V gene: TRBV19; CDR3 protein: ASRAVAGGQY
V gene: TRBV19; CDR3 protein: ASSRGGLNEKLF
V gene: TRBV7-7; CDR3 protein: ASSRLTGRYNEQF
V gene: TRBV30; CDR3 protein: AHDGRGGPTGADYGYT
V gene: TRBV14; CDR3 protein: ASSQEYSTDTQY
V gene: TRBV28; CDR3 protein: ASSFDFAALDRGLNTEAF
V gene: TRBV6-1; CDR3 protein: ASSELEWGNTIY
V gene: TRBV18; CDR3 protein: ASSPPSGARWDNEQF
V gene: TRBV6-6; CDR3 protein: ASSRQILEAF
V gene: TRBV29-1; CDR3 protein: SVEGGVRAAAF